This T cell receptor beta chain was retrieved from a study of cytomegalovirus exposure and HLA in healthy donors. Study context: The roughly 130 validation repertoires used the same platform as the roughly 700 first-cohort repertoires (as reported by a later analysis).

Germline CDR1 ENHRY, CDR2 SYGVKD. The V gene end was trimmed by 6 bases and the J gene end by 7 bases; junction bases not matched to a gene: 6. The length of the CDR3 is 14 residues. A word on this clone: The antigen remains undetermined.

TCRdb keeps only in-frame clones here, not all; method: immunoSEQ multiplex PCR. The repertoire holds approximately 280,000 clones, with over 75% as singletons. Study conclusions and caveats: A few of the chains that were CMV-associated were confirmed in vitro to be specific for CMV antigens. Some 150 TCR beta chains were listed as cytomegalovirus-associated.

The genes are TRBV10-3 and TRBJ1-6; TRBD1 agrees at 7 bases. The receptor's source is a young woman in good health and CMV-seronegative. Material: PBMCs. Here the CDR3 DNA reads TGTGCCATCAGACAGGGGATCGAAAATTCACCCCTCCACTTT. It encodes CAIRQGIENSPLHF.